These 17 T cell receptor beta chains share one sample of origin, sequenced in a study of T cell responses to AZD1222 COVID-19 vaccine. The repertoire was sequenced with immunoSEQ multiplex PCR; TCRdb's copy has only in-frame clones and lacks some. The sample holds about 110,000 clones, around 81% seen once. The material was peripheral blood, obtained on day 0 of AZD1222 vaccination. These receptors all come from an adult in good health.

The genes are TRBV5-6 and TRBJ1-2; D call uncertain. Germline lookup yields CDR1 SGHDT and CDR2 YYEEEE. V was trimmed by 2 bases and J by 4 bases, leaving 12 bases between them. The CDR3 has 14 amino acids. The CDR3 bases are TGTGCCAGCAGCTTTGGCAGTGTTCGCTATGGCTACACCTTC. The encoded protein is CASSFGSVRYGYTF.

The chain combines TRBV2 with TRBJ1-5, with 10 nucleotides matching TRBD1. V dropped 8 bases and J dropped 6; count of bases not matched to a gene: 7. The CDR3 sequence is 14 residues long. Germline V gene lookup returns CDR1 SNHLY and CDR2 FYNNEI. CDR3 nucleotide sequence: TGTGCCAGCGGCGGACAGGGGGATATTCAGCCCCAGCATTTT. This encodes CASGGQGDIQPQHF.

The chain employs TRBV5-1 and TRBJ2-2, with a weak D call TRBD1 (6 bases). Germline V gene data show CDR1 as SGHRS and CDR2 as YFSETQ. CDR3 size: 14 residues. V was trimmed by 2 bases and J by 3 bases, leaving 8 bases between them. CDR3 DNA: TGCGCCAGCAGCTTAGGACAGTACACCGGGGAGCTGTTTTTT. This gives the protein CASSLGQYTGELFF.

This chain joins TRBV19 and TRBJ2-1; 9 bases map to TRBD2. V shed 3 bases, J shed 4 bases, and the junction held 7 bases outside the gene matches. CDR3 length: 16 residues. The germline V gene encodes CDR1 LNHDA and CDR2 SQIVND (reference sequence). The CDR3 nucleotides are TGTGCCAGTAGTATTGTGGCGGGAGGGATGTACAATGAGCAGTTCTTC. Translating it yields CASSIVAGGMYNEQFF.

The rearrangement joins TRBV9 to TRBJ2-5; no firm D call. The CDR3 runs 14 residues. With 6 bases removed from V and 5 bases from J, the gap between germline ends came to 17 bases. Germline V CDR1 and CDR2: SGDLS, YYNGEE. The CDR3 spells CASTTTPNPETQYF. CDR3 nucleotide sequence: TGTGCCAGCACCACTACCCCCAATCCCGAGACCCAGTACTTC.

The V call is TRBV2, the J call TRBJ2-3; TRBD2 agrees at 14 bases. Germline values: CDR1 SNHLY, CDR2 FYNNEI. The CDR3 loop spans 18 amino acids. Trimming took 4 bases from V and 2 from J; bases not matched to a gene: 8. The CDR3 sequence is CASSVPGLAGVITDTQYF. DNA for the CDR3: TGTGCCAGCAGTGTACCGGGACTAGCGGGGGTGATCACAGATACGCAGTATTTT.

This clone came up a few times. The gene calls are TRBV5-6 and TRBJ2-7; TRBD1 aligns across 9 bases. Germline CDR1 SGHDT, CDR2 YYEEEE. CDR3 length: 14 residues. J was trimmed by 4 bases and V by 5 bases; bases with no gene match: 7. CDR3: CASSGGTGTYEQYF. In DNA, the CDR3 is TGTGCCAGCAGTGGGGGGACAGGGACTTACGAGCAGTACTTC. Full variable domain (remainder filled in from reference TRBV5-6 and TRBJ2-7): DAGVTQSPTHLIKTRGQQVTLRCSPKSGHDTVSWYQQALGQGPQFIFQYYEEEERQRGNFPDRFSGHQFPNYSSELNVNALLLGDSALYLCASSGGTGTYEQYFGPGTRLTVT.

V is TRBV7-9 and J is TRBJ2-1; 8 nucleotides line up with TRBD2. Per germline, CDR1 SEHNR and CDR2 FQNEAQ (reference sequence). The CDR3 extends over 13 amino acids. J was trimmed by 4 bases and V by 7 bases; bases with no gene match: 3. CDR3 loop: CASTGGLYNEQFF. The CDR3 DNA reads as TGTGCCAGCACGGGGGGGCTATACAATGAGCAGTTCTTC.

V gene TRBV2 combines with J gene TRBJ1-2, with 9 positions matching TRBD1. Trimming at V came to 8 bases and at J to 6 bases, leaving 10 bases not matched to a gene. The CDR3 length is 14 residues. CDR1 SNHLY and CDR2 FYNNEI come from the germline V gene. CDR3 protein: CASSGLGTGNGYTF. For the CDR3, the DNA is TGTGCCAGCTCGGGTTTAGGGACAGGGAATGGCTACACCTTC. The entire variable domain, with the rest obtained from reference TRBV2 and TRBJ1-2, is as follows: EPEVTQTPSHQVTQMGQEVILRCVPISNHLYFYWYRQILGQKVEFLVSFYNNEISEKSEIFDDQFSVERPDGSNFTLKIRSTKLEDSAMYFCASSGLGTGNGYTFGSGTRLTVV.

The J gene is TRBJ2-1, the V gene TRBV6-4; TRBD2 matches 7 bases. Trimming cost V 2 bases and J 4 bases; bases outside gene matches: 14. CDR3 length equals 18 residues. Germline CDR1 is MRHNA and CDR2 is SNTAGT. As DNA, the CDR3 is TGTGCCAGCAGTGACCGACTGCCCGCGGGAGTAATGTACAATGAGCAGTTCTTC. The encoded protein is CASSDRLPAGVMYNEQFF.

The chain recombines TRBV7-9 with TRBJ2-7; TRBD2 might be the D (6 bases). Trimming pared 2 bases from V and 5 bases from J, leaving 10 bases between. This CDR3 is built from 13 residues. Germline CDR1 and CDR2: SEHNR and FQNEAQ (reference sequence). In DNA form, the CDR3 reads TGTGCCAGCAGCTTAAGTGGCGGGAACGAGCAGTACTTC. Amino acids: CASSLSGGNEQYF.

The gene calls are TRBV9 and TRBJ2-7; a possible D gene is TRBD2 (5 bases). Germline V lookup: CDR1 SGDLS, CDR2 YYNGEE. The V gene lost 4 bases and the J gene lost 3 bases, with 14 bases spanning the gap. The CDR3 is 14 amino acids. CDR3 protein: CASSPHGLNYEQYF. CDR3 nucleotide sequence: TGTGCCAGCAGCCCTCACGGACTTAACTACGAGCAGTACTTC. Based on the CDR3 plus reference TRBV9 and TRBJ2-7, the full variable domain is DSGVTQTPKHLITATGQRVTLRCSPRSGDLSVYWYQQSLDQGLQFLIQYYNGEERAKGNILERFSAQQFPDLHSELNLSSLELGDSALYFCASSPHGLNYEQYFGPGTRLTVT.

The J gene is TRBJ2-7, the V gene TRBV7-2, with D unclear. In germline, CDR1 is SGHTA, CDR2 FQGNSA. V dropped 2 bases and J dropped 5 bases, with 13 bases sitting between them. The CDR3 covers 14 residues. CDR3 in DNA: TGTGCCAGCAGCTTAAACCGGCGCGGAAACGAGCAGTACTTC. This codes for CASSLNRRGNEQYF.

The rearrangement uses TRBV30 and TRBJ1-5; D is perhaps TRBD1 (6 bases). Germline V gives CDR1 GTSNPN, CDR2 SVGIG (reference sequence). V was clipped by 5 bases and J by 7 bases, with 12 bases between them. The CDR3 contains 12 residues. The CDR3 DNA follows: TGTGCCTGGGACAGGTTGGGGCAGCCCCAGCATTTT. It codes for CAWDRLGQPQHF.

The CDR3 DNA reads as TGTGCCACCAGCAGAGTGTGGACCGATTACAATGAGCAGTTCTTC. Protein: CATSRVWTDYNEQFF. The chain employs TRBV15 and TRBJ2-1; D is uncertain. CDR1 and CDR2 from the germline V gene are LNHNV and YYDKDF (reference sequence). Trimming cost V 1 base and J 4 bases, with 11 bases left between them. CDR3 size: 15 residues.

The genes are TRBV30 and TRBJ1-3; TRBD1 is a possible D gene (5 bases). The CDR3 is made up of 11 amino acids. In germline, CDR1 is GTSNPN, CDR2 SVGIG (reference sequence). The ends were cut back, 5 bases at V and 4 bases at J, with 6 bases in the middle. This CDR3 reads CAWGGGNTIYF. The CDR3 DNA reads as TGTGCCTGGGGGGGAGGAAACACCATATATTTT.

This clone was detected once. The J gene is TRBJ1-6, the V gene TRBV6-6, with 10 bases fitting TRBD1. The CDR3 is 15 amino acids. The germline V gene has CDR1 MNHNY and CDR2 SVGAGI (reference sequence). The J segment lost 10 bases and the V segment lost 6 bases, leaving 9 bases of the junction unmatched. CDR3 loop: CASRGGDRGASPLHF. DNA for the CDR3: TGTGCCAGCAGAGGCGGGGACAGGGGTGCCTCACCCCTCCACTTT.